The rows below give T cell receptor beta chains drawn from one sample of a study of tumor-infiltrating lymphocytes in primary liver carcinoma. TCRdb ran MiXCR on the multiplex PCR reads and lists one entry per CDR3 protein. The sample lists 90,000 to 110,000 distinct CDR3 sequences; 82% were seen once. The sequenced material came from liver tumor tissue from sampling region 3. The source is a man aged 35 to 55 with primary liver carcinoma and hepatitis B virus infection. CDR3s leave out the opening cysteine and the closing phenylalanine or tryptophan. For some rows the clone size is stated as once, few or many, or as a class when expanded; others skip it.

CDR3 protein	V gene	clone size	J gene
ASSQPRAIQY	TRBV23-1	.	TRBJ2-4
TSSAVTGWVTNEQF	TRBV14	.	TRBJ2-1
AWSPPGLIFYNDQF	TRBV30	.	TRBJ2-1
ANSSNRNSYERY	TRBV11-2	.	TRBJ2-7
ASSLDSFSSTDTQY	TRBV5-1	many	TRBJ2-3
AIGPGRNLGTGELF	TRBV10-3	.	TRBJ2-2
TTSRDRGTDTQY	TRBV24-1	.	TRBJ2-3
SVESWGGYDEQF	TRBV29-1	.	TRBJ2-1
ASSQVEGWNEQY	TRBV4-1	.	TRBJ2-1
VSSKEGQGMKKLF	TRBV4-1	.	TRBJ1-4
TSMETANTGELL	TRBV12-3/TRBV12-4	.	TRBJ2-2
SALIQGHHEQY	TRBV29-1	.	TRBJ2-7
VWRGWFSAYEQY	TRBV30	.	TRBJ2-7
ASKVRGNNQPQH	TRBV6-2/TRBV6-3	many	TRBJ1-5
SASHGLARLDEQF	TRBV20-1	.	TRBJ2-1
TSSLDRGSVRFLPEQY	TRBV5-1	.	TRBJ2-7
ASGSLGSTQY	TRBV5-4	once	TRBJ2-3
ASSPLGLAGASPGTQY	TRBV11-2	.	TRBJ2-3
ASSSGRLETQY	TRBV12-3/TRBV12-4	many	TRBJ2-5
ASRPSDRGVGGYT	TRBV28	many	TRBJ1-2
ATSDRDIRQPQH	TRBV24-1	few	TRBJ1-5
ASQGAGAQPQH	TRBV12-3/TRBV12-4	.	TRBJ1-5
PNSLNGRGSTDMQY	TRBV5-1	.	TRBJ2-3
ASSQVKGSGYEQY	TRBV4-2	.	TRBJ2-7
SIMGLAGGPIGQY	TRBV29-1	.	TRBJ2-7
VSNVQGADTQY	TRBV10-1	.	TRBJ2-3